A selection of T cell receptor beta chains follows, all from one sample in a study of T cell clones after liver transplantation. Sequencing was performed with immunoSEQ multiplex PCR; in TCRdb, only in-frame clones are kept and a portion is missing. Altogether about 80,000 clones are present, roughly 80% being singletons, with the ten largest covering around 0.45%. The sequencing here drew on CD4+ T cells from blood, taken 45 to 46 months after liver transplant. These receptors were collected from a human patient who received a liver transplant. The graft donor may account for some of the T cells. The CDR3 runs from the conserved cysteine through the conserved F or W. Each record gives: V gene, J gene, CDR3 length, D gene, clone size, CDR3 protein, CDR3 DNA. D genes are given only for firm matches. Clone size is given for some rows only: seen once, a few or many times, or a class if the clone is expanded.

>TRBV5-4|TRBJ2-1|18|TRBD2|few
CASSLDRAEREYENEQFF
TGTGCCAGCAGCTTGGATCGAGCAGAGCGGGAGTACGAGAATGAGCAGTTCTTC
>TRBV5-1|TRBJ1-1|12|.|.
CASSLDRTEAFF
TGCGCCAGCAGCTTGGACAGGACTGAAGCTTTCTTT
>TRBV7-2|TRBJ2-5|14|.|few
CASSYGRLQETQYF
TGTGCCAGCAGTTACGGGAGACTCCAAGAGACCCAGTACTTC
>TRBV5-1|TRBJ2-2|15|.|.
CASSTWLSNTGELFF
TGCGCCAGCAGTACGTGGCTCTCGAACACCGGGGAGCTGTTTTTT
>TRBV5-1|TRBJ2-4|17|.|.
CASSLAPNALAKNIQYF
TGCGCCAGCAGCTTAGCACCAAACGCCTTAGCCAAAAACATTCAGTACTTC
>TRBV28|TRBJ2-7|15|TRBD1|.
CASRTVRQGAPEQYF
TGTGCCAGTCGAACCGTCCGACAGGGGGCGCCCGAGCAGTACTTC
>TRBV5-1|TRBJ2-4|17|TRBD1|.
CASSLRTGKAAKNIQYF
TGCGCCAGCAGCTTACGGACAGGGAAAGCTGCCAAAAACATTCAGTACTTC
>TRBV9|TRBJ2-5|15|TRBD2|.
CASSAGSGRTETQYF
TGTGCCAGCAGCGCGGGGAGCGGGAGAACGGAGACCCAGTACTTC
>TRBV5-5|TRBJ2-5|15|.|.
CASSSSGPLQETQYF
TGTGCCAGCAGCTCGTCGGGCCCCCTCCAAGAGACCCAGTACTTC
>TRBV28|TRBJ1-5|12|.|.
CASRYSNQPQHF
TGTGCCAGCAGGTATAGCAATCAGCCCCAGCATTTT
>TRBV6-5|TRBJ1-4|14|.|.
CASSSRGGNEKLFF
TGTGCCAGCAGTTCCCGGGGGGGCAATGAAAAACTGTTTTTT
>TRBV14|TRBJ2-3|17|TRBD2|.
CASSQDRFGGRADTQYF
TGTGCCAGCAGCCAAGATAGGTTTGGCGGGAGGGCAGATACGCAGTATTTT
>TRBV27|TRBJ2-4|19|.|.
CASSLRARPLESTENIQYF
TGTGCCAGCAGTTTAAGGGCCCGCCCCTTAGAGAGTACGGAAAACATTCAGTACTTC
>TRBV18|TRBJ1-3|16|.|.
CASSPFTMDSGNTIYF
TGTGCCAGCTCACCTTTTACCATGGACTCTGGAAACACCATATATTTT
>TRBV9|TRBJ2-2|13|.|.
CASSPHGTGELFF
TGTGCCAGCAGCCCCCATGGGACCGGGGAGCTGTTTTTT
>TRBV7-2|TRBJ2-6|16|TRBD2|.
CASSLAGGGGANVLTF
TGTGCCAGCAGCTTGGCGGGAGGAGGCGGGGCCAACGTCCTGACTTTC
>TRBV28|TRBJ1-2|12|.|once
CASSFDFYGYTF
TGTGCCAGCAGTTTCGACTTCTATGGCTACACCTTC
>TRBV13|TRBJ1-2|16|TRBD1|.
CASSPGQGRHLAGYTF
TGTGCCAGCAGCCCGGGACAGGGGCGCCATTTGGCGGGCTACACCTTC
>TRBV5-1|TRBJ2-1|14|.|.
CASSLGDSRNEQFF
TGCGCCAGCAGCTTGGGCGACTCCCGCAATGAGCAGTTCTTC
>TRBV18|TRBJ2-7|16|.|many
CASSPRKTGNPYEQYF
TGTGCCAGCTCACCACGTAAAACAGGGAACCCCTACGAGCAGTACTTC
>TRBV28|TRBJ1-5|14|.|.
CASVLGTWDQPQHF
TGTGCCAGCGTCTTGGGGACCTGGGATCAGCCCCAGCATTTT
>TRBV2|TRBJ1-4|12|.|.
CASSFKGEKLFF
TGTGCCAGCAGTTTCAAAGGGGAAAAACTGTTTTTT
>TRBV29-1|TRBJ2-2|11|.|once
CSVSGTGELFF
TGCAGCGTTTCCGGGACAGGGGAGCTGTTTTTT
>TRBV27|TRBJ1-5|12|.|.
CASRGGSQPQHF
TGTGCCAGCAGGGGGGGGAGTCAGCCCCAGCATTTT
>TRBV6-5|TRBJ1-1|13|.|few
CASERQVGDEAFF
TGTGCCAGCGAGCGGCAGGTCGGCGATGAAGCTTTCTTT
>TRBV25-1|TRBJ1-5|12|.|.
CASSEYNQPQHF
TGTGCCAGCAGTGAATATAATCAGCCCCAGCATTTT
>TRBV29-1|TRBJ1-1|13|TRBD1|.
CSVADRGDTEAFF
TGCAGCGTGGCCGACAGGGGGGACACTGAAGCTTTCTTT
>TRBV28|TRBJ2-5|20|TRBD2|.
CASTIPPGLAGGMDRETQYF
TGTGCCAGCACTATACCACCGGGACTAGCGGGAGGAATGGATAGAGAGACCCAGTACTTC
>TRBV21-1|TRBJ1-5|16|.|many
CASSILEGLSNQPQHF
TGTGCCAGCAGCATCTTGGAGGGCTTAAGCAATCAGCCCCAGCATTTT
>TRBV2|TRBJ1-1|12|.|.
CASTEARAEAFF
TGTGCCAGCACGGAGGCACGGGCTGAAGCTTTCTTT
>TRBV9|TRBJ2-5|14|.|.
CASSAGEGVETQYF
TGTGCCAGCAGCGCCGGGGAAGGGGTAGAGACCCAGTACTTC
>TRBV5-1|TRBJ1-1|15|TRBD1|.
CASSLGGTGRTEAFF
TGCGCCAGCAGCTTGGGGGGGACAGGAAGGACTGAAGCTTTCTTT
>TRBV6-5|TRBJ2-7|15|.|few
CASSYPGQYKEGQYF
TGTGCCAGCAGTTACCCCGGACAGTATAAGGAAGGGCAGTACTTC
>TRBV28|TRBJ1-5|12|.|.
CASSPYGQPQHF
TGTGCCAGCAGTCCCTATGGGCAGCCCCAGCATTTT